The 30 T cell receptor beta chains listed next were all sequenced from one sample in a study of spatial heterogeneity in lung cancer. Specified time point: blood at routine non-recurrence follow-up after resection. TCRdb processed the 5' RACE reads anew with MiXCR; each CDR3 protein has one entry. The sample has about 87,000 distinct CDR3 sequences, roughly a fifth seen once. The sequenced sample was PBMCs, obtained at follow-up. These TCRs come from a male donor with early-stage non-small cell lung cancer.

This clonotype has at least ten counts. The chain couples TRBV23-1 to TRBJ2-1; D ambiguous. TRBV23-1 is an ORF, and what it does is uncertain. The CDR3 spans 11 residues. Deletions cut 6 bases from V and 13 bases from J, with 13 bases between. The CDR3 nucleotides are TGCGCCAGCAGGGATTATACGTGTCAGTTCTTC. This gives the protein CASRDYTCQFF.

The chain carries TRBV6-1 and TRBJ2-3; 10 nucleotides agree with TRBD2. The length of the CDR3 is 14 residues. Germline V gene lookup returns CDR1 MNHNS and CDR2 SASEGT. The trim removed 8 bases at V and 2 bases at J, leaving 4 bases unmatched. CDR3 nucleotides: TGTGCCAGCCTAAGCGGGGGGGCCACAGATACGCAGTATTTT. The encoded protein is CASLSGGATDTQYF.

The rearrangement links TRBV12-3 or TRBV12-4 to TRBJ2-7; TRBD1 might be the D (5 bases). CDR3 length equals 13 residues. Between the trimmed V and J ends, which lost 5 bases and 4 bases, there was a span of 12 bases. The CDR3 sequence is CASSARPGYEQYV. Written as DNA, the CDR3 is TGTGCCAGCAGTGCCCGACCAGGGTACGAGCAGTACGTC.

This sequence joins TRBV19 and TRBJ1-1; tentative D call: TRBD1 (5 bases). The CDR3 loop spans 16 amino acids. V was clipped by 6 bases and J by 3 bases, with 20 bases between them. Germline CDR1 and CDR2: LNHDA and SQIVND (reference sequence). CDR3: CASRDTGEGMYTEAFF. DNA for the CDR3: TGTGCCAGTAGGGACACAGGTGAGGGGATGTACACTGAAGCTTTCTTT. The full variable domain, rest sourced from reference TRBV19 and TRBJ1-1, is DGGITQSPKYLFRKEGQNVTLSCEQNLNHDAMYWYRQDPGQGLRLIYYSQIVNDFQKGDIAEGYSVSREKKESFPLTVTSAQKNPTAFYLCASRDTGEGMYTEAFFGQGTRLTVV.

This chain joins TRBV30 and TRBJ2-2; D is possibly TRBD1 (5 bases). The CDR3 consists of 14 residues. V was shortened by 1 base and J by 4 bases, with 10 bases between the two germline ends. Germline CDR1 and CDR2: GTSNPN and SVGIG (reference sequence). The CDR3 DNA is TGTGCCTGGAGTGGCGGACAACTCACCGGGGAGCTGTTTTTT. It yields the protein CAWSGGQLTGELFF.

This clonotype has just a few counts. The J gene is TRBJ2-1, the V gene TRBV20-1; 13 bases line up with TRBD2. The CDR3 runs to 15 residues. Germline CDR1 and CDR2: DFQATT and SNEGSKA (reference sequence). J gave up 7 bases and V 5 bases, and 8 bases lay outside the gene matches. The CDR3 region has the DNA TGCAGTGCTGGTATACCGGGACTAGCGGGGAATGAGCAGTTCTTC. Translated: CSAGIPGLAGNEQFF.

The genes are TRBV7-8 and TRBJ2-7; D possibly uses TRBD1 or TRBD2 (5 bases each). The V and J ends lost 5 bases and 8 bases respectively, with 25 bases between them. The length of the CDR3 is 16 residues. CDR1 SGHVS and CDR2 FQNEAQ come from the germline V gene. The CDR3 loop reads CASSRGASQYAYQQYV. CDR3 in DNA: TGTGCCAGCAGCCGAGGGGCCAGTCAGTACGCTTATCAGCAGTACGTC.

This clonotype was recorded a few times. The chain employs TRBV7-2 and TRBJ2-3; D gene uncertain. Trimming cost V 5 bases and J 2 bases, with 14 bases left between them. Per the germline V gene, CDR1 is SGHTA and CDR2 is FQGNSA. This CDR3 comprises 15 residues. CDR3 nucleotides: TGTGCCAGCAGCAAACAAAACTTCTTCACAGATACGCAGTATTTT. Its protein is CASSKQNFFTDTQYF.

CDR3: CASSPEPAGYEQYF. CDR3 nucleotides: TGTGCCAGCTCGCCAGAACCAGCGGGTTACGAGCAGTACTTC. The genes are TRBV18 and TRBJ2-7, with D possibly being TRBD2 (6 bases). The CDR3 spans 14 residues. The germline gives CDR1 KGHSH, CDR2 LQKENI. V lost 6 bases and J 4 bases, leaving 16 bases between the germline ends.

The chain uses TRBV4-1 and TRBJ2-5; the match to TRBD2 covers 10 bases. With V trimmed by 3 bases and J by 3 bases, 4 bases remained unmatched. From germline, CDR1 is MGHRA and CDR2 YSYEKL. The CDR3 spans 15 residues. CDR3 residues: CASSQWTSGKETQYF. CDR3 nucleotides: TGCGCCAGCAGCCAGTGGACTAGCGGCAAAGAGACCCAGTACTTC.

This chain's CDR3 is CASSLRTTYEQYF. The CDR3 DNA reads TGTGCCAGCAGCTTGCGGACGACCTACGAGCAGTACTTC. This chain joins TRBV5-4 and TRBJ2-7; D remains ambiguous. The CDR3 loop spans 13 amino acids. Germline assignment: CDR1 SGHNT and CDR2 YYREEE (reference sequence). Trimming shortened V by 1 base and J by 2 bases, and 7 bases separated the two germline ends. Combining the CDR3 with reference TRBV5-4 and TRBJ2-7 gives the whole variable domain ETGVTQSPTHLIKTRGQQVTLRCSSQSGHNTVSWYQQALGQGPQFIFQYYREEENGRGNFPPRFSGLQFPNYSSELNVNALELDDSALYLCASSLRTTYEQYFGPGTRLTVT.

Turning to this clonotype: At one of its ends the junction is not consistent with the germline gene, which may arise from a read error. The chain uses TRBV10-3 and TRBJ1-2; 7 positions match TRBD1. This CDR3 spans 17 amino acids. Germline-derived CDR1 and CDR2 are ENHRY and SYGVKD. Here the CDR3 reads CVISEGPLQGRHYGYTF. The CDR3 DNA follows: TGTGTCATCAGTGAGGGGCCCTTACAGGGGCGGCACTATGGCTACACCTTC.

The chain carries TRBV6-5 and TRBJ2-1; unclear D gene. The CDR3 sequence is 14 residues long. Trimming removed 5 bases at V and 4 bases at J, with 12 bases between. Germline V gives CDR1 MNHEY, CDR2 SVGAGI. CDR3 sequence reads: CASSRAAHYNEQFF. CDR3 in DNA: TGTGCCAGCAGTCGAGCAGCCCATTACAATGAGCAGTTCTTC.

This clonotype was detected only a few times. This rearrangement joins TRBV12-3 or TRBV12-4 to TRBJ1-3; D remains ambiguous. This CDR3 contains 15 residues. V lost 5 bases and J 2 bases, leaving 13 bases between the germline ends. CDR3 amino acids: CASSRVGVTGNTIYF. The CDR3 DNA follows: TGTGCCAGCAGTCGGGTCGGGGTAACTGGAAACACCATATATTTT.

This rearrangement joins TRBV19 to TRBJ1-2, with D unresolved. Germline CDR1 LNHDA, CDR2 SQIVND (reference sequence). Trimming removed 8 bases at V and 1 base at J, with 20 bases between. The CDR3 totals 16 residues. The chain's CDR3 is CASHTYGRTNNYGYTF. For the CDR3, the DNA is TGTGCCAGTCATACTTATGGACGGACGAATAACTATGGCTACACCTTC.

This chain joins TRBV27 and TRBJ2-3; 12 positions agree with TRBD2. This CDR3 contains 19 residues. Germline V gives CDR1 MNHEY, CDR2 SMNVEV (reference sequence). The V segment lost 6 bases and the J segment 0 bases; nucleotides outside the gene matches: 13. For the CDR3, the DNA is TGTGCCAGCAGCAACCTAGCGGGAGGGGCGAGAATTAGCACAGATACGCAGTATTTT. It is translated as CASSNLAGGARISTDTQYF.

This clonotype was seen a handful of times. The CDR3 sequence: CASSLGGGRTEAFF. CDR3 in DNA: TGCGCCAGCAGCTTGGGAGGTGGAAGGACTGAAGCTTTCTTT. The rearrangement uses TRBV5-1 and TRBJ1-1, with D uncertain. Germline V lookup: CDR1 SGHRS, CDR2 YFSETQ. V gave up 0 bases and J gave up 5 bases, with 11 bases separating them. This CDR3 region has 14 residues.

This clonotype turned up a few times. The CDR3 sequence is CASSVTSGGWDEQFF. Here the CDR3 DNA reads TGTGCCAGCAGCGTGACTAGCGGGGGATGGGATGAGCAGTTCTTC. The V call is TRBV9, the J call TRBJ2-1; 12 nucleotides line up with TRBD2. This CDR3 is built from 15 residues. V lost 2 bases to trimming and J lost 8 bases; unmatched junction nucleotides: 5. Germline V CDR1 and CDR2: SGDLS, YYNGEE.

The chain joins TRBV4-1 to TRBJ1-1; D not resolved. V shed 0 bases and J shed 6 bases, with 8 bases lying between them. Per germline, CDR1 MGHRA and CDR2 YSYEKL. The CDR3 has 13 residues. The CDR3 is CASSQDSYSEAFF. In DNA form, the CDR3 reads TGCGCCAGCAGCCAAGATTCTTATTCTGAAGCTTTCTTT.

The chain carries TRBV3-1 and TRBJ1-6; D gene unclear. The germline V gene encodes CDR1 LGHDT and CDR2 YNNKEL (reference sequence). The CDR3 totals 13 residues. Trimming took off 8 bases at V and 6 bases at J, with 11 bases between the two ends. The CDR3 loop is CASAISFNSPLHF. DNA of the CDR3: TGTGCCAGCGCGATATCTTTTAATTCACCCCTCCACTTT.

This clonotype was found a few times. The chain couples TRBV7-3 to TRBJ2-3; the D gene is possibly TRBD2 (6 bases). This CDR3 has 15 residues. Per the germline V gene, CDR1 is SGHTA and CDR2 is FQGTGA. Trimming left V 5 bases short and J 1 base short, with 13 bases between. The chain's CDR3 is CASSPTGGGTDTQYF. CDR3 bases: TGTGCCAGCAGCCCCACCGGCGGGGGCACAGATACGCAGTATTTT.

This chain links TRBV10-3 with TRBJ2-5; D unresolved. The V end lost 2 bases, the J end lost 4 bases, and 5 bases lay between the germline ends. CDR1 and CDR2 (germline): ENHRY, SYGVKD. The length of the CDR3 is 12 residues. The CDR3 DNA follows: TGTGCCATCAGTGAGCCTAGAGAGACCCAGTACTTC. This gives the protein CAISEPRETQYF.

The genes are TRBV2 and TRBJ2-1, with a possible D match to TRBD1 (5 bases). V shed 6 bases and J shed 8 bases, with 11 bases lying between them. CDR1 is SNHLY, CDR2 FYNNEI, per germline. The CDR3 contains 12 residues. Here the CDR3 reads CASRRQSDEQFF. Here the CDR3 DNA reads TGTGCCAGCAGGAGACAGTCCGATGAGCAGTTCTTC.

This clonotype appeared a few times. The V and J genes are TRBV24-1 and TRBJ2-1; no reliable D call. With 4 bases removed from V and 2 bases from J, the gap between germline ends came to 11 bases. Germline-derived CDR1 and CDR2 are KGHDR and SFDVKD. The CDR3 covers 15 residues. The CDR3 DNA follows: TGTGCCACCAGTGAAGGTCAGATTCCCTACAATGAGCAGTTCTTC. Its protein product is CATSEGQIPYNEQFF.

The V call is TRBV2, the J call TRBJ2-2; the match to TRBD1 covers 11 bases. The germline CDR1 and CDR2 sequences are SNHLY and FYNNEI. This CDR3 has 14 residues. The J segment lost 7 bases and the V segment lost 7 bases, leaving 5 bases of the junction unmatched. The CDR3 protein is CASKRTGGFGELFF. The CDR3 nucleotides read TGTGCCAGCAAACGGACAGGGGGCTTCGGGGAGCTGTTTTTT.

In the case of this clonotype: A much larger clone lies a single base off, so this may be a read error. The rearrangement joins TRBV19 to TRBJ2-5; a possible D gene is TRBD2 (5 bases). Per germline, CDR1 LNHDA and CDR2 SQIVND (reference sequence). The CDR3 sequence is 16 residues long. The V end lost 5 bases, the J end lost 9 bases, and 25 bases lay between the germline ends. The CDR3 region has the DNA TGTGCCAGTAGTCCCTTAGGAAAGGAAACGGAGGAGTCCCAGTACTTC. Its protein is CASSPLGKETEESQYF. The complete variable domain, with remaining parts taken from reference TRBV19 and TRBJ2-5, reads DGGITQSPKYLFRKEGQNVTLSCEQNLNHDAMYWYRQDPGQGLRLIYYSQIVNDFQKGDIAEGYSVSREKKESFPLTVTSAQKNPTAFYLCASSPLGKETEESQYFGPGTRLLVL.

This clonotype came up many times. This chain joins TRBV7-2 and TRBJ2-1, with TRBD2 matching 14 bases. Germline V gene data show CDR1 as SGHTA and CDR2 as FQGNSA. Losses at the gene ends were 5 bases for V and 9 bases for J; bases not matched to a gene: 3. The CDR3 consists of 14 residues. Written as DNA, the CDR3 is TGTGCCAGCAGCCTCGGGACTAGCGGGAGTGAGCAGTTCTTC. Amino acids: CASSLGTSGSEQFF.

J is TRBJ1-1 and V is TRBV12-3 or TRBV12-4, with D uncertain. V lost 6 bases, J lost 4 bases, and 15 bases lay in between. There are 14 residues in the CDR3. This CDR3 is CASRSGNQSTEAFF. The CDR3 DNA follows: TGTGCCAGCAGATCGGGGAATCAGAGCACTGAAGCTTTCTTT.

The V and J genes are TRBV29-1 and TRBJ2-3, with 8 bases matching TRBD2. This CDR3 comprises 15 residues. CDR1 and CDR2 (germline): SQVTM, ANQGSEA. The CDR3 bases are TGCAGTACCCCGAGGGGAGCGGGGGCTTCAGATACGCAGTATTTT. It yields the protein CSTPRGAGASDTQYF.

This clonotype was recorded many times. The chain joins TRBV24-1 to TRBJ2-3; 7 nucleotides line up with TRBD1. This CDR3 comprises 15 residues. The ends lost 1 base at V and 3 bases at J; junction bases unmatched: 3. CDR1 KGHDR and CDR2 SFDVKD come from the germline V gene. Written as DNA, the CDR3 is TGTGCCACCAGTGATTTTCCAGGGGGAACAGATACGCAGTATTTT. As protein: CATSDFPGGTDTQYF.